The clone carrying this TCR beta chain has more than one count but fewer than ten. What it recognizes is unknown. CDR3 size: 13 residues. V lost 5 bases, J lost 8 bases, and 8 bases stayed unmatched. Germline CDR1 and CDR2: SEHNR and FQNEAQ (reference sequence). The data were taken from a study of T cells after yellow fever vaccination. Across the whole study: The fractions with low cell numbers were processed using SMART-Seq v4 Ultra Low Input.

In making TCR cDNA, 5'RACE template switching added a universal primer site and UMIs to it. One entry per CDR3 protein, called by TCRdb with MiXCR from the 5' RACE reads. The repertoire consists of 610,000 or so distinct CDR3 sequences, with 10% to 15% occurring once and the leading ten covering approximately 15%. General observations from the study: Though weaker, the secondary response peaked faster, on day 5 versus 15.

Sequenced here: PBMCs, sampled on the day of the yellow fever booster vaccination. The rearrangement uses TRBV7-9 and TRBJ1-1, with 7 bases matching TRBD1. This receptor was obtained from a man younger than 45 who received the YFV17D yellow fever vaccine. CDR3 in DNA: TGTGCCAGCAGCGGACTAGGGGGCCACGAAGCTTTCTTT. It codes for CASSGLGGHEAFF.